This TCR beta chain was sequenced in a study of blood T cell repertoires in COVID-19. About the research overall: There were acute and convalescent COVID-19 samples, and they came from the United States, Italy and Spain.

Per the study methods: Using reference gene primer amplification, nucleated cell counts were estimated. TCRdb's copy holds only in-frame clones and misses some; the assay was immunoSEQ multiplex PCR. V and J calls and clone size come straight from that table; D and trimming were deduced from the DNA. The sample records about 190,000 clones, about 89% being singletons. The CDR3 is made up of 13 amino acids. V shed 5 bases and J shed 1 base, with 8 bases lying between them. The sequence came from a man aged 35-49 years with acute or convalescent COVID-19. Sequencing was carried out using peripheral blood. The V call is TRBV12-3 or TRBV12-4, the J call TRBJ1-1; unclear D gene. CDR3 DNA sequence: TGTGCCAGCAGTCCCCATCAGAACACTGAAGCTTTCTTT. Residues: CASSPHQNTEAFF.